This T cell receptor (beta chain) was captured in a study of T cells in Graves' hyperthyroidism and ophthalmopathy. The CDR3 regions of TCR beta were amplified from RNA transcripts. The TCR CDR3 first-round RT-PCR relied on the HTBI primer set. One entry per CDR3 protein, called by TCRdb with MiXCR from the multiplex PCR reads. The sample contains about 520,000 distinct CDR3 sequences, roughly 24% of which appear only once. Germline V CDR1 and CDR2: SGHRS, YFSETQ. This CDR3 is built from 15 residues. The germline V and J ends were trimmed by 1 base and 2 bases, with 10 bases remaining between them. The chain links TRBV5-1 to TRBJ1-3; D uncertain. The sequenced material came from blood. This clonotype originated in a woman aged 25 to 39 with Graves' ophthalmopathy. This CDR3 reads CASSLLAGTGNTIYF. CDR3 DNA: TGCGCCAGCAGCTTGCTAGCGGGGACTGGAAACACCATATATTTT.